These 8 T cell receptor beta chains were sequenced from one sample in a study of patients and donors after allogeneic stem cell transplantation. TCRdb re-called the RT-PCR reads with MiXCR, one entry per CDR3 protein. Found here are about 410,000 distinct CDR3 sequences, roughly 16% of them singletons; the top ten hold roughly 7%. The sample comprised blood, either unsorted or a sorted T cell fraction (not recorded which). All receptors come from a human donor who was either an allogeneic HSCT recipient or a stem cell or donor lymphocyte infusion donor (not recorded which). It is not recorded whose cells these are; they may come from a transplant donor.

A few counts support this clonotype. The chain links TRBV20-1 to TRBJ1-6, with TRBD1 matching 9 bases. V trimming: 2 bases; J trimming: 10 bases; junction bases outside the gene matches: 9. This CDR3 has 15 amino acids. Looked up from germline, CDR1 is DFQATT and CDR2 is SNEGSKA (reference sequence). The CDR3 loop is CSARTPGQGGSPLHF. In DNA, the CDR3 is TGCAGTGCTAGAACTCCGGGACAGGGAGGGTCACCCCTCCACTTT.

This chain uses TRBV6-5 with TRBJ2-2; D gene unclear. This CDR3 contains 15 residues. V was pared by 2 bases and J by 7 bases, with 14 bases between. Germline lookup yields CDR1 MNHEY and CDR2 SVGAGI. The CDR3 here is CASSYRLSLGGELFF. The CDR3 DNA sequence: TGTGCCAGCAGTTACCGGTTGTCCCTAGGCGGGGAGCTGTTTTTT.

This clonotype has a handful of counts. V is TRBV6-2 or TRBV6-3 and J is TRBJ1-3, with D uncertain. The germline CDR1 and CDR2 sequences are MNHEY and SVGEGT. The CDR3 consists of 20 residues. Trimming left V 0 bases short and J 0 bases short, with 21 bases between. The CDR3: CASSYSSGSHRSISGNTIYF. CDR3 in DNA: TGTGCCAGCAGTTACTCGAGTGGATCCCACCGATCTATCTCTGGAAACACCATATATTTT.

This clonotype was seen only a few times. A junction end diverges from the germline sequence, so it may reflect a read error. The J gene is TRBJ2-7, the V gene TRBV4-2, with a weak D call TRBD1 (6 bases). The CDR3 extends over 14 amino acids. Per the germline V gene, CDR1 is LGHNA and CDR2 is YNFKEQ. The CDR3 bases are TGTGCCAGCAGCCAGGAGACAGGTCCCTATGAGCAGTACTTC. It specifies CASSQETGPYEQYF.

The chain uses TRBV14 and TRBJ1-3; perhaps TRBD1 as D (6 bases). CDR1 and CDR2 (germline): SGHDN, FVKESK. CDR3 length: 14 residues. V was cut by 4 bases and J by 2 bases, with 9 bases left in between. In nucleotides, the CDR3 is TGTGCCAGCAGCCTACAGGGCCCTGGAAACACCATATATTTT. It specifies CASSLQGPGNTIYF. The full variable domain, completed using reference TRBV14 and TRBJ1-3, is EAGVTQFPSHSVIEKGQTVTLRCDPISGHDNLYWYRRVMGKEIKFLLHFVKESKQDESGMPNNRFLAERTGGTYSTLKVQPAELEDSGVYFCASSLQGPGNTIYFGEGSWLTVV.

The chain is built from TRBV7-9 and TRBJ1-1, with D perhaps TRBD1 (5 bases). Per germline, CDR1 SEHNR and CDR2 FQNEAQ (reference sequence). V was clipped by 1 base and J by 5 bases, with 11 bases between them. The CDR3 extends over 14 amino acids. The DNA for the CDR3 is TGTGCCAGCAGCTTAGAAGGGGTTGGTACTGAAGCTTTCTTT. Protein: CASSLEGVGTEAFF.

This CDR3 reads CASSIGLADQETQYF. The CDR3 DNA sequence: TGTGCCAGTAGTATAGGACTAGCGGACCAAGAGACCCAGTACTTC. V is TRBV19 and J is TRBJ2-5; 9 bases are a match to TRBD2. The CDR3 sequence is 15 residues long. The germline V gene encodes CDR1 LNHDA and CDR2 SQIVND (reference sequence). V was pared by 1 base and J by 0 bases, with 0 bases of the junction left unmatched.

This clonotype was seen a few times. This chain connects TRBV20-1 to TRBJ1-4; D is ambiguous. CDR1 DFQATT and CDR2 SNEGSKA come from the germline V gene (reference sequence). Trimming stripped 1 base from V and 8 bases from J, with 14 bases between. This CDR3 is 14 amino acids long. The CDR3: CSARGHELGEKLFF. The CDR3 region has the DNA TGCAGTGCTAGAGGTCATGAATTGGGGGAAAAACTGTTTTTT.